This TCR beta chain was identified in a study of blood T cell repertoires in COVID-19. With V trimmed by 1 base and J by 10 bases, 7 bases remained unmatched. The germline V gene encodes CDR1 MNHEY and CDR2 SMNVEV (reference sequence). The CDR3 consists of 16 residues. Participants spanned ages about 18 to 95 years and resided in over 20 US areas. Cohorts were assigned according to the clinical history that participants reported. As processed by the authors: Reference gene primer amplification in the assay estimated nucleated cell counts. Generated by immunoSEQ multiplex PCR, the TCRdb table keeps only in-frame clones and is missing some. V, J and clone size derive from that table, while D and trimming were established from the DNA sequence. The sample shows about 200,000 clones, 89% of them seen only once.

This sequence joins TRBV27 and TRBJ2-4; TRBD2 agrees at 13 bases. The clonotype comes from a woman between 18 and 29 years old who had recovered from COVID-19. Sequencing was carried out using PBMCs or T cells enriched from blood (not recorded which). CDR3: CASSLWTSGGPLIQYF. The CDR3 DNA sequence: TGTGCCAGCAGTTTATGGACTAGCGGGGGCCCTCTGATTCAGTACTTC.